The sequence of this TCR beta chain was determined in a study of tumor-infiltrating lymphocytes in primary liver carcinoma. Using a constant-region primer together with ProtoScript II reverse transcriptase, TCR beta cDNA was made from 450 to 600 ng of total RNA. It was through three nested multiplex PCR rounds of slightly modified ARM-PCR that TCR beta libraries arose. Forward primers for TRBV1-TRBV30 and a C-beta reverse primer served the first two PCR rounds, at approximately 10 cycles each. In TCRdb, the multiplex PCR reads were re-called with MiXCR into one record per CDR3 protein. The repertoire holds around 330,000 distinct CDR3 sequences, with approximately 58% as singletons. Germline DNA was also extracted, and blood RNA derived from unsorted whole blood. Germline lookup yields CDR1 SGHDT and CDR2 YYEEEE. The CDR3 runs to 13 residues.

The TCR sequence derives from a woman between 25 and 40 years old with primary liver carcinoma and hepatitis B virus infection. The specimen was peripheral blood. V usage is TRBV5-6 and J usage is TRBJ2-3, with D unclear. The last part of the DNA fits TRBJ1-5 better; the J call may be wrong. For the CDR3, the DNA is TGTGCCAGCAGCTTGGACCTCACAGATACGCAGCATTTT. Protein: CASSLDLTDTQHF.